This T cell receptor (beta chain) is from a study of control samples from healthy donors and cancer patients. Germline V gene lookup returns CDR1 LNHNV and CDR2 YYDKDF (reference sequence). This CDR3 contains 15 residues. V gave up 1 base and J gave up 3 bases, with 13 bases separating them. Profiled with immunoSEQ multiplex PCR; TCRdb holds only in-frame clones, not every one. The repertoire holds 91,000 or so clones, with 80% to 95% as singletons. This TCR came from a woman in her 30s in good health. The material sequenced was blood. This sequence joins TRBV15 and TRBJ2-7, with D possibly being TRBD2 (6 bases). The CDR3 DNA reads as TGTGCCACCAGCAGAGGGTACCCGGGAGACTACGAGCAGTACTTC. Translation: CATSRGYPGDYEQYF.